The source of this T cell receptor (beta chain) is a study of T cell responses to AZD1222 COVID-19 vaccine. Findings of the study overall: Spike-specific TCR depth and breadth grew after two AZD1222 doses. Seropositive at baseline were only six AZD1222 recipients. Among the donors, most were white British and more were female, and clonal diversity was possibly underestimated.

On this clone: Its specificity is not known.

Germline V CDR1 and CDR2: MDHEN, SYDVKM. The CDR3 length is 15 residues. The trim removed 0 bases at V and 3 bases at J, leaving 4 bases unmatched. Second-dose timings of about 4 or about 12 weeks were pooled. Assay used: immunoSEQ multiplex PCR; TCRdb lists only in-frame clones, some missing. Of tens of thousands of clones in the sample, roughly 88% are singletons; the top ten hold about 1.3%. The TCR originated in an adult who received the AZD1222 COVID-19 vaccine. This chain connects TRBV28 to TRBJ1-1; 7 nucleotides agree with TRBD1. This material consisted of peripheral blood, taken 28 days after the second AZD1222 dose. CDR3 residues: CASSLWGTDHTEAFF. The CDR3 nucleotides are TGTGCCAGCAGTTTATGGGGGACAGATCACACTGAAGCTTTCTTT.